This T cell receptor beta chain was observed in a study of CD8 T cells in ankylosing spondylitis. Study-wide points: Earlier literature documents some of the motif variants in reactive arthritis synovial fluid and blood. Clones tied to disease were said to be significantly enriched in matched ankylosing spondylitis synovial fluid. Peripheral blood samples showed relatively rare disease-linked clones, and these clones were CD8+. Ankylosing spondylitis blood appeared to be characterized by a TCR beta motif of 8 or 9 highly homologous variants.

Each TCR beta library was made by quantitative 5'-RACE that incorporated molecular barcodes. MiXCR, applied by TCRdb to the 5' RACE reads, yields one record per CDR3 protein. The table includes around 450,000 distinct CDR3 sequences, 26% detected once. Of note for this clonotype: The antigen is not known.

Trimming took 5 bases from V and 5 from J; bases not matched to a gene: 11. The CDR3 is made up of 16 amino acids. The germline V gene has CDR1 KGHDR and CDR2 SFDVKD. The receptor's source is a male donor with ankylosing spondylitis. The chain recombines TRBV24-1 with TRBJ2-1; 7 bases are a match to TRBD2. The sequenced sample consisted of blood, either unsorted or a sorted T cell fraction (not recorded which). The CDR3 sequence is CATSVGRELRDNEQFF. The DNA for the CDR3 is TGTGCCACCAGTGTAGGGCGGGAGCTGAGGGACAATGAGCAGTTCTTC.